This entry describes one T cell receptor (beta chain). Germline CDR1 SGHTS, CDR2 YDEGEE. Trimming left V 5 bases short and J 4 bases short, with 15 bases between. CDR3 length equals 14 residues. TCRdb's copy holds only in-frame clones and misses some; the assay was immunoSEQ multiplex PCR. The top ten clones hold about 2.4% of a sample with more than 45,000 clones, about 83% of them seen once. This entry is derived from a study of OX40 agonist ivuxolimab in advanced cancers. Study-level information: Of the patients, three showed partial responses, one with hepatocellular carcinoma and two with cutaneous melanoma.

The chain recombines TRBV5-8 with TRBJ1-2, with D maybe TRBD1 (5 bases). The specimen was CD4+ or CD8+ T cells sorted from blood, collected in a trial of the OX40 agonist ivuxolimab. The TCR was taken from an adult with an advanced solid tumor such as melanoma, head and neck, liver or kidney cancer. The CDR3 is CASRPWDASYGYTF. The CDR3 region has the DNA TGTGCCAGCAGGCCCTGGGACGCGAGCTATGGCTACACCTTC.